The sequence of this T cell receptor beta chain was determined in a study of blood T cell repertoires in COVID-19. Background on the study: Acute-phase and convalescent COVID-19 samples originated in the United States, Italy and Spain.

In the authors' methods: Amplification from reference gene primers served as the basis for estimated nucleated cell counts. Using immunoSEQ multiplex PCR, the repertoire was profiled, and TCRdb retains in-frame clones only, with some absent. The DNA was the basis for D and trimming; V, J and clone size are from that table. The data hold 140,000 or so clones, with 75% to 90% observed a single time. V was clipped by 3 bases and J by 2 bases, with 8 bases between them. Germline CDR1 WSHSY, CDR2 SAAADI. The CDR3 contains 13 residues. This clonotype was sampled from a man aged 55 to 70 with active or convalescent COVID-19. Source material: peripheral blood. This chain connects TRBV10-2 to TRBJ2-7, with D possibly TRBD1 on 6 matching bases. CDR3 sequence reads: CASSDGQPYEQYF. For the CDR3, the DNA is TGCGCCAGCAGTGATGGACAGCCCTACGAGCAGTACTTC.